Listed below are T cell receptor beta chains from one sample, sequenced in a study of CD8 T cells in ankylosing spondylitis. TCRdb reprocessed the 5' RACE reads via MiXCR and lists one record per CDR3 protein. This sample has approximately 300,000 distinct CDR3 sequences, with 8% found just once. Sequencing was performed on blood, either unsorted or a sorted T cell fraction (not recorded which). Receptors were obtained from a male donor with ankylosing spondylitis. The CDR3 runs from the conserved cysteine through the conserved F or W. The order of the fields is V gene, clone size, J gene, D gene, CDR3 DNA, CDR3 protein. The D gene is left open where the match is weak. Only part of the rows carry a size: once, few, many, or a class if the clone is expanded.

>TRBV4-1|many|TRBJ1-4|.
TGCGCCAGCAGCCTGCAACTCGGGCCCCAGGGCACTAATGAAAAACTGTTTTTT
CASSLQLGPQGTNEKLFF
>TRBV12-3/TRBV12-4|.|TRBJ2-1|TRBD2
TGTGCCAGCAGTTTGTTTCGTCGCGGGAGAAATGAGCAGTTCTTC
CASSLFRRGRNEQFF
>TRBV29-1|few|TRBJ1-5|.
TGCAGCGTTAAAAGGGGTAAGGGTCAGCCCCAGCATTTT
CSVKRGKGQPQHF
>TRBV7-2|few|TRBJ2-7|.
TGTGCCAGCAGCTTAGTGAGTAGCGGCGACGAGCAGTACTTC
CASSLVSSGDEQYF
>TRBV20-1|.|TRBJ1-5|TRBD1
TGCAGTGCTAGACCCGGAGAGGGGGCGGCAGGTCAGCCCCAGCATTTT
CSARPGEGAAGQPQHF
>TRBV20-1|once|TRBJ2-7|TRBD2
TGCAGTGCTTCCCGATCGGGACTAGCGGGATACGAGCAGTACTTC
CSASRSGLAGYEQYF
>TRBV29-1|many|TRBJ2-3|TRBD1
TGCAGCGTTGGACAGGGGTTAACAGATACGCAGTATTTT
CSVGQGLTDTQYF
>TRBV4-1|.|TRBJ2-7|.
TGCGCCAGCAGCCAAGTCGGCAGGGGATACGAGCAGTACTTC
CASSQVGRGYEQYF
>TRBV6-2/TRBV6-3|.|TRBJ2-1|.
TGTGCCAGCAGTCCCTGGACGGGGAGCTCCTACAATGAGCAGTTCTTC
CASSPWTGSSYNEQFF
>TRBV11-3|few|TRBJ2-2|TRBD1
TGTGCCAGCAGCTCCCCGACAGGGATAGGCACCGGGGAGCTGTTTTTT
CASSSPTGIGTGELFF
>TRBV3-1|few|TRBJ2-3|TRBD2
TGTGCCAGCAGCCGGAGCCGTAGCGGGAGGGCGGCAGATACGCAGTATTTT
CASSRSRSGRAADTQYF
>TRBV6-1|.|TRBJ2-3|.
TGTGCCAGCAGTGGAGACCGGCGCGGTGGTACGCAGTATTTT
CASSGDRRGGTQYF
>TRBV5-1|few|TRBJ2-7|TRBD2
TGCGCCAGCAGCTTGTACAAACTAGCGGAATCCTACGAGCAGTACTTC
CASSLYKLAESYEQYF
>TRBV4-2|.|TRBJ1-2|.
TGTGCCTGCAGCCAGGCGGGCCGCTCGGACTATGGCTACACCTTC
CACSQAGRSDYGYTF
>TRBV3-1|few|TRBJ2-5|TRBD2
TGTGCCAGCAGCCCGCCGGGACTAGGGGCAGAGACCCAGTACTTC
CASSPPGLGAETQYF
>TRBV5-1|few|TRBJ2-1|TRBD1
TGCGCCAGCAGACAATTACAGGGGGTCACGGATGAGCAGTTCTTC
CASRQLQGVTDEQFF
>TRBV7-2|many|TRBJ2-1|.
TGTGCCAGCAGCTTACGTGGGGGAACATCCTACAATGAGCAGTTCTTC
CASSLRGGTSYNEQFF
>TRBV20-1|.|TRBJ2-7|.
TGCAGTGCTAGAGGGGGGCCCCGGGGGATCTACGAGCAGTACTTC
CSARGGPRGIYEQYF